These 32 T cell receptor beta chains were all obtained from the same sample, sequenced in a study of T cells in Graves' hyperthyroidism and ophthalmopathy. RNA transcripts served as the template for amplifying TCR beta CDR3 regions. The HTBI primer set served for first-round RT-PCR of the TCR CDR3. TCRdb fed the multiplex PCR reads into MiXCR, producing one record per CDR3 protein. The table includes about 400,000 distinct CDR3 sequences, roughly an eighth detected once. The sample taken for sequencing was blood. The receptors come from a woman under 30 with Graves' hyperthyroidism.

This clonotype occurred a few times. CDR3 region: CSASRGGMSGELFF. Here the CDR3 DNA reads TGCAGTGCTAGTAGGGGGGGCATGTCCGGGGAGCTGTTTTTT. The chain uses TRBV20-1 and TRBJ2-2, with a tentative D call TRBD2 (7 bases). CDR3 length: 14 amino acids. The germline V gene encodes CDR1 DFQATT and CDR2 SNEGSKA (reference sequence). V gave up 3 bases and J gave up 6 bases, with 14 bases separating them.

At least ten counts were recorded for this clonotype. V gene TRBV20-1 combines with J gene TRBJ2-3; a weak D match, TRBD2 (6 bases). Germline V gene sequence: CDR1 DFQATT, CDR2 SNEGSKA (reference sequence). The V end was cut by 3 bases, the J end by 1 base, with 14 bases between. The CDR3 has 15 amino acids. CDR3 loop: CSASPLEGGTDTQYF. The CDR3 DNA reads as TGCAGTGCTAGCCCTTTGGAGGGCGGCACAGATACGCAGTATTTT.

At least ten counts were recorded for this clonotype. The chain uses TRBV15 and TRBJ1-3; D unclear. V was trimmed by 0 bases and J by 1 base, leaving 7 bases between them. Germline CDR1 is LNHNV and CDR2 is YYDKDF (reference sequence). The CDR3 covers 15 residues. CDR3 sequence: CATSRDLVSGNTIYF. The CDR3 DNA reads TGTGCCACCAGCAGAGATTTGGTTTCTGGAAACACCATATATTTT. Together with reference TRBV15 and TRBJ1-3, the CDR3 gives the full variable domain: DAMVIQNPRYQVTQFGKPVTLSCSQTLNHNVMYWYQQKSSQAPKLLFHYYDKDFNNEADTPDNFQSRRPNTSFCFLDIRSPGLGDTAMYLCATSRDLVSGNTIYFGEGSWLTVV.

In this sample, this clonotype turned up many times. This CDR3 reads CSASRNRNQPQHF. DNA for the CDR3: TGCAGTGCTAGTCGAAATCGCAATCAGCCCCAGCATTTT. The rearrangement uses TRBV20-1 and TRBJ1-5; D remains ambiguous. The V end was cut by 3 bases, the J end by 2 bases, with 8 bases between. Germline V lookup: CDR1 DFQATT, CDR2 SNEGSKA (reference sequence). This CDR3 has 13 residues.

In this sample, this clonotype turned up once. The chain carries TRBV20-1 and TRBJ2-7, with 13 positions matching TRBD2. V lost 6 bases to trimming and J lost 4 bases; unmatched junction nucleotides: 15. CDR1 and CDR2 (germline): DFQATT, SNEGSKA (reference sequence). The CDR3 length is 17 residues. CDR3 amino acids: CSAKPTGTSGKFYEQYF. DNA of the CDR3: TGCAGTGCCAAACCGACCGGGACTAGCGGGAAATTTTACGAGCAGTACTTC.

This clonotype appeared a few times. The rearrangement links TRBV7-9 to TRBJ2-2; possibly TRBD2 for D (6 bases). The germline V and J ends were trimmed by 1 base and 6 bases, with 9 bases remaining between them. The CDR3 totals 14 residues. Germline V gives CDR1 SEHNR, CDR2 FQNEAQ (reference sequence). The CDR3 loop is CASSLGPGAGELFF. As DNA, the CDR3 is TGTGCCAGCAGCTTAGGTCCGGGGGCCGGGGAGCTGTTTTTT.

The chain has TRBV19 and TRBJ2-1; 12 nucleotides line up with TRBD2. V shed 4 bases and J 7 bases; nucleotides not matched to a gene: 11. The germline gives CDR1 LNHDA, CDR2 SQIVND (reference sequence). The CDR3 covers 17 residues. The chain's CDR3 is CASSTVLAGGTLNEQFF. The CDR3 region has the DNA TGTGCCAGTAGTACGGTTCTAGCGGGAGGGACTTTGAATGAGCAGTTCTTC.

This clonotype was recorded a few times. The rearrangement links TRBV6-1 to TRBJ1-1; D not certain. The CDR3 covers 15 residues. Germline V lookup: CDR1 MNHNS, CDR2 SASEGT. V lost 5 bases and J lost 0, with 13 bases in between. The CDR3 reads CASSPPSAVNTEAFF. CDR3 in DNA: TGTGCCAGCAGTCCCCCATCAGCGGTGAACACTGAAGCTTTCTTT.

Ten or more counts support this clonotype. The rearrangement uses TRBV28 and TRBJ1-3, with 10 nucleotides matching TRBD1. CDR1 is MDHEN and CDR2 is SYDVKM in the germline V gene. V shed 6 bases and J 15 bases; nucleotides not matched to a gene: 5. The CDR3 is 11 amino acids. CDR3 bases: TGTGCCAGCAGCCCCGGGGACAGGGGATATTTT. It is translated as CASSPGDRGYF.

Many counts were recorded for this clonotype. V usage is TRBV12-3 or TRBV12-4 and J usage is TRBJ2-4; D possibly uses TRBD1 or TRBD2 (5 bases each). The CDR3 has 18 residues. V was trimmed by 8 bases and J by 1 base, leaving 24 bases between them. CDR3 in amino acids: CASRTLLGVGMAKNIQYF. As DNA, the CDR3 is TGTGCCAGCCGAACCCTTTTGGGGGTAGGGATGGCCAAAAACATTCAGTACTTC.

This clonotype was seen ten or more times. The chain employs TRBV20-1 and TRBJ1-1; D remains ambiguous. Trimming took 0 bases from V and 0 from J, leaving 5 bases between them. Germline values: CDR1 DFQATT, CDR2 SNEGSKA (reference sequence). CDR3 length: 13 residues. The CDR3 spells CSARELMNTEAFF. As DNA, the CDR3 is TGCAGTGCTAGAGAACTGATGAACACTGAAGCTTTCTTT.

A remark on this clonotype: A much larger clone lies one base from this, so it may be a read error. The chain uses TRBV28 and TRBJ1-4; 8 nucleotides agree with TRBD1. The V gene's germline CDR1 is MDHEN and CDR2 SYDVKM. The length of the CDR3 is 15 residues. The chain's CDR3 is CANSLGGQGNEKLFF. The DNA of the CDR3 is TGTGCCAACAGTTTAGGCGGACAGGGTAATGAAAAACTGTTTTTT.

This chain uses TRBV5-6 with TRBJ1-2, with a possible D match to TRBD1 (6 bases). Germline-derived CDR1 and CDR2 are SGHDT and YYEEEE. The V end was cut by 4 bases, the J end by 4 bases, with 17 bases between. The CDR3 covers 15 residues. The CDR3 region has the DNA TGTGCCAGCAGCCATGGGAGATACAGGGCCTATGGCTACACCTTC. Translation gives CASSHGRYRAYGYTF.

This clonotype has at least ten counts. The chain has TRBV7-6 and TRBJ2-4; TRBD1 aligns across 7 bases. The CDR3 loop spans 16 amino acids. V dropped 2 bases and J dropped 1; count of bases not matched to a gene: 5. Germline CDR1 is SGHVS and CDR2 is FNYEAQ. CDR3 region: CASSLLAQGAKNIQYF. The CDR3 region has the DNA TGTGCCAGCAGCTTATTGGCACAGGGGGCCAAAAACATTCAGTACTTC.

This clonotype was picked up many times. The CDR3 region is CSVEALTGDSTEAFF. In DNA form, the CDR3 reads TGCAGCGTTGAAGCCTTGACAGGGGATAGCACTGAAGCTTTCTTT. The chain has TRBV29-1 and TRBJ1-1, with 8 bases fitting TRBD1. V shed 1 base, J shed 4 bases, and the junction held 8 bases outside the gene matches. CDR3 length equals 15 residues. Germline V gives CDR1 SQVTM, CDR2 ANQGSEA.

The rearrangement joins TRBV11-2 to TRBJ2-5; D is unresolved. The germline gives CDR1 SGHAT, CDR2 FQNNGV. V was shortened by 0 bases and J by 1 base, with 9 bases between the two germline ends. The CDR3 totals 15 residues. CDR3 DNA sequence: TGTGCCAGCAGCTTAGAGTTCCGGGCCCAAGAGACCCAGTACTTC. This encodes CASSLEFRAQETQYF. The variable domain in full, with the rest retrieved from reference TRBV11-2 and TRBJ2-5, is EAGVAQSPRYKIIEKRQSVAFWCNPISGHATLYWYQQILGQGPKLLIQFQNNGVVDDSQLPKDRFSAERLKGVDSTLKIQPAKLEDSAVYLCASSLEFRAQETQYFGPGTRLLVL.

This clonotype was observed many times. The chain couples TRBV18 to TRBJ1-1; D perhaps matches TRBD1 (5 bases). The CDR3 is made up of 12 amino acids. V gave up 2 bases and J gave up 8 bases, with 9 bases separating them. Germline V gene sequence: CDR1 KGHSH, CDR2 LQKENI. The CDR3: CASSPKDREAFF. CDR3 sequence (DNA): TGTGCCAGCTCACCAAAAGACAGAGAAGCTTTCTTT.

The rearrangement joins TRBV27 to TRBJ2-7, with 10 bases aligning to TRBD2. V lost 6 bases, J lost 3 bases, and 14 bases stayed unmatched. Per germline, CDR1 MNHEY and CDR2 SMNVEV (reference sequence). The CDR3 runs 17 residues. CDR3 in amino acids: CASRLAGKSFGLYEQYF. The CDR3 coding sequence is TGTGCCAGCAGACTAGCGGGAAAATCGTTCGGACTCTACGAGCAGTACTTC.

This clonotype came up many times. The genes are TRBV7-9 and TRBJ2-5, with a tentative D call TRBD2 (5 bases). Germline V gives CDR1 SEHNR, CDR2 FQNEAQ (reference sequence). Trimming left V 0 bases short and J 0 bases short, with 5 bases between. The CDR3 consists of 14 residues. The CDR3 DNA is TGTGCCAGCAGCTTAGCGGACTACCAAGAGACCCAGTACTTC. Its translation is CASSLADYQETQYF.

There are many counts of this clonotype. As DNA, the CDR3 is TGTGCCTGGAGTCGAAATAGCGGGAGTGCAGATACGCAGTATTTT. Amino acid sequence: CAWSRNSGSADTQYF. V usage is TRBV30 and J usage is TRBJ2-3; 9 nucleotides agree with TRBD2. Per germline, CDR1 GTSNPN and CDR2 SVGIG (reference sequence). This CDR3 comprises 15 residues. The V and J ends lost 2 bases and 4 bases, in that order; junction bases with no gene match: 7.

This clonotype appeared many times. The chain combines TRBV3-1 with TRBJ2-3; 10 positions agree with TRBD2. V lost 1 base, J lost 8 bases, and 12 bases stayed unmatched. The CDR3 length is 17 residues. Germline CDR1 is LGHDT and CDR2 is YNNKEL (reference sequence). The CDR3 DNA follows: TGTGCCAGCAGCCAAGTGTCGGGGACTAGCGTCGTTGGTACGCAGTATTTT. Its translation: CASSQVSGTSVVGTQYF.

This rearrangement joins TRBV19 to TRBJ1-2; possible D gene TRBD1, 5 bases. Trimming took off 7 bases at V and 2 bases at J, with 11 bases between the two ends. CDR1 and CDR2 (germline): LNHDA, SQIVND (reference sequence). The CDR3 extends over 13 amino acids. CDR3 residues: CASNRDRNYGYTF. The DNA of the CDR3 is TGTGCCAGTAACCGCGACAGAAACTATGGCTACACCTTC.

This clonotype appeared many times. DNA of the CDR3: TGTGCCAGCAGTGAATATTATAGCGGGGCCTACAATGAGCAGTTCTTC. Translating gives CASSEYYSGAYNEQFF. The chain combines TRBV6-1 with TRBJ2-1; the match to TRBD2 covers 8 bases. The ends lost 2 bases at V and 2 bases at J; junction bases unmatched: 5. Looked up from germline, CDR1 is MNHNS and CDR2 is SASEGT. The CDR3 consists of 16 residues.

This clonotype was found a few times. This chain links TRBV7-2 with TRBJ1-2, with a possible D match to TRBD1 (6 bases). V was trimmed by 3 bases and J by 7 bases, leaving 18 bases between them. CDR3 length: 15 amino acids. Germline V CDR1 and CDR2: SGHTA, FQGNSA. The DNA for the CDR3 is TGTGCCAGCAGCTTCTACAGGGAGGGGCTCGGTGGCTACACCTTC. It translates to CASSFYREGLGGYTF.

This clonotype was detected a few times. J is TRBJ2-7 and V is TRBV9; D ambiguous. The CDR3 is 16 amino acids. The ends were cut back, 3 bases at V and 3 bases at J, with 19 bases in the middle. Germline lookup yields CDR1 SGDLS and CDR2 YYNGEE. The CDR3 loop reads CASSGDPGRSSYEQYF. The CDR3 region has the DNA TGTGCCAGCAGCGGCGACCCGGGCCGCTCCAGCTACGAGCAGTACTTC.

This clonotype occurred a few times. The chain recombines TRBV4-1 with TRBJ1-5; tentative D call: TRBD1 (6 bases). This CDR3 contains 15 residues. CDR1 MGHRA and CDR2 YSYEKL come from the germline V gene. V was clipped by 5 bases and J by 1 base, with 12 bases between them. Written as DNA, the CDR3 is TGCGCCAGCAGCGAAAGGGGGGGGAGCAATCAGCCCCAGCATTTT. Its translation is CASSERGGSNQPQHF.

Concerning this clonotype itself: Sequence at one end of the junction differs from germline and may be a read error. This chain connects TRBV7-7 to TRBJ2-5, with D perhaps TRBD1 or TRBD2 (5 bases each). CDR1 is SSHAT, CDR2 FNYEAQ, per germline (reference sequence). CDR3 length equals 13 residues. The CDR3: CASSPGSGQTQYF. The CDR3 coding sequence is TGTGCTAGCAGTCCAGGGAGCGGCCAGACCCAGTACTTC. The whole variable domain, filled in from reference TRBV7-7 and TRBJ2-5, reads GAGVSQSPRYKVTKRGQDVTLRCDPISSHATLYWYQQALGQGPEFLTYFNYEAQPDKSGLPSDRFSAERPEGSISTLTIQRTEQRDSAMYRCASSPGSGQTQYFGPGTRLLVL.

This clonotype showed up many times. V usage is TRBV28 and J usage is TRBJ1-1, with 8 bases aligning to TRBD1. Germline V gene data show CDR1 as MDHEN and CDR2 as SYDVKM. The CDR3 is 11 amino acids. The ends lost 6 bases at V and 12 bases at J; junction bases unmatched: 6. This CDR3 is CASRLDRVTFF. As DNA, the CDR3 is TGTGCCAGCAGACTGGACAGGGTTACTTTCTTT.

The sample holds a few counts of this clonotype. The V call is TRBV9, the J call TRBJ2-5; 10 bases match TRBD2. In germline, CDR1 is SGDLS, CDR2 YYNGEE. Trimming cost V 0 bases and J 5 bases; bases outside gene matches: 7. The CDR3 contains 16 residues. CDR3 in amino acids: CASSVEPSGRAETQYF. CDR3 coding DNA: TGTGCCAGCAGCGTAGAGCCTAGCGGGAGAGCCGAGACCCAGTACTTC.

In this sample, this clonotype turned up a few times. This sequence joins TRBV10-1 and TRBJ1-1; no clear D. V lost 4 bases and J lost 1, with 7 bases in between. In germline, CDR1 is WNHNN, CDR2 SYGVQD (reference sequence). This CDR3 contains 13 residues. The chain's CDR3 is CASSGSGNTEAFF. CDR3 coding DNA: TGCGCCAGCAGTGGCTCGGGGAACACTGAAGCTTTCTTT.

This clonotype occurred a few times. The chain carries TRBV28 and TRBJ2-5; TRBD1 aligns across 7 bases. Germline V CDR1 and CDR2: MDHEN, SYDVKM. This CDR3 is built from 14 residues. Trimming removed 8 bases from V and 0 bases from J; junction bases left unmatched: 6. The CDR3 coding sequence is TGTGCCAGCGAAGGGGGCTCCTACCAAGAGACCCAGTACTTC. The encoded protein is CASEGGSYQETQYF.

The rearrangement uses TRBV19 and TRBJ1-5, with 10 bases aligning to TRBD1. CDR3 length equals 16 residues. Germline values: CDR1 LNHDA, CDR2 SQIVND (reference sequence). Germline trimming cut 3 bases from V and 5 bases from J; bases unmatched to any gene: 7. The CDR3 DNA sequence: TGTGCCAGTAGTATCAGGCGGGGACAGGGGTATCAGCCCCAGCATTTT. As protein: CASSIRRGQGYQPQHF.